The present TCR beta chain was sequenced within a study of blood T cell repertoires in COVID-19. Study overall: Some COVID-19 samples were acute and others convalescent; all came from the United States, Italy and Spain. The cDNA or gDNA used as material had been derived from T cells, B-cell-depleted T cells, or PBMCs.

Germline loops: CDR1 SGHDN, CDR2 FVKESK. The CDR3 has 17 amino acids. J lost 10 bases, V lost 0 bases, and 10 bases had no gene match. Source study methods: Amplifying reference gene primers gave estimates of nucleated cell counts. Profiled with immunoSEQ multiplex PCR; TCRdb holds only in-frame clones, not every one. The D gene and trimming were derived from the DNA, and the V and J assignments and clone size from that table. The sample shows 100,000 or so clones, over 75% of them seen only once. The origin of this receptor is a man in his fifties or sixties with acute or convalescent COVID-19. Sequencing was performed on peripheral blood. The J gene is TRBJ2-1, the V gene TRBV14; TRBD2 aligns across 12 bases. The CDR3 loop reads CASSQDSRTSGTHEQFF. DNA of the CDR3: TGTGCCAGCAGCCAAGATAGTAGGACTAGCGGGACGCACGAGCAGTTCTTC.